Below, 12 T cell receptor beta chains from the same sample are listed, as sequenced in a study of T cell responses to AZD1222 COVID-19 vaccine. Sequenced by immunoSEQ multiplex PCR; TCRdb stores in-frame clones only, minus some. The sample yields over 150,000 clones, roughly 92% seen once. The sequenced sample was peripheral blood, obtained on day 0 of AZD1222 vaccination. Receptors originate from an adult in good health.

The chain links TRBV19 to TRBJ2-3, with TRBD2 matching over 10 bases. This CDR3 has 14 amino acids. CDR1 and CDR2 (germline): LNHDA, SQIVND (reference sequence). The trim removed 0 bases at V and 8 bases at J, leaving 2 bases unmatched. The CDR3 DNA reads as TGTGCCAGTAGTATAGAGGCTAGCGGGAGTACGCAGTATTTT. Encoded protein: CASSIEASGSTQYF.

V is TRBV7-2 and J is TRBJ2-1; D is unresolved. The germline V gene encodes CDR1 SGHTA and CDR2 FQGNSA. The CDR3 has 12 amino acids. The ends were cut back, 2 bases at V and 7 bases at J, with 6 bases in the middle. The CDR3 DNA reads as TGTGCCAGCAGCTTAAAGGGTAATGAGCAGTTCTTC. It translates to CASSLKGNEQFF.

The chain recombines TRBV19 with TRBJ1-2, with unresolved D. Per germline, CDR1 LNHDA and CDR2 SQIVND (reference sequence). Trimming removed 5 bases at V and 2 bases at J, with 18 bases between. The CDR3 has 16 residues. CDR3 sequence: CASSPLIRGGNYGYTF. The CDR3, as DNA: TGTGCCAGTAGTCCCCTAATTCGCGGAGGGAACTATGGCTACACCTTC.

The chain recombines TRBV7-2 with TRBJ2-1; 10 bases line up with TRBD2. The length of the CDR3 is 15 residues. The J segment lost 4 bases and the V segment lost 4 bases, leaving 4 bases of the junction unmatched. Germline values: CDR1 SGHTA, CDR2 FQGNSA. The CDR3 region is CASSSTSGQYNEQFF. As DNA, the CDR3 is TGTGCCAGCAGCTCGACTAGCGGGCAATACAATGAGCAGTTCTTC.

This clone was seen only once. The chain is built from TRBV29-1 and TRBJ1-1; D perhaps matches TRBD1 (5 bases). The V end lost 6 bases, the J end lost 4 bases, and 21 bases lay between the germline ends. This CDR3 has 15 amino acids. Germline assignment: CDR1 SQVTM and CDR2 ANQGSEA. DNA for the CDR3: TGCAGCGTAGTGGTTGAGGGGCTTATGAGCACTGAAGCTTTCTTT. This translates into CSVVVEGLMSTEAFF.

V gene TRBV28 combines with J gene TRBJ1-1; weak D call: TRBD1 (5 bases). The CDR3 has 13 residues. V was shortened by 6 bases and J by 5 bases, with 13 bases between the two germline ends. In germline, CDR1 is MDHEN, CDR2 SYDVKM. The CDR3 nucleotides are TGTGCCAGCAGGGGGGGTGGAGAGACTGAAGCTTTCTTT. It encodes CASRGGGETEAFF.

J is TRBJ2-2 and V is TRBV6-5; 7 nucleotides agree with TRBD2. Trimming at V came to 6 bases and at J to 6 bases, leaving 4 bases not matched to a gene. CDR3 length: 13 residues. Germline V gene lookup returns CDR1 MNHEY and CDR2 SVGAGI. For the CDR3, the DNA is TGTGCCAGCAGCTACACTAGCGCCGGGGAGCTGTTTTTT. Protein: CASSYTSAGELFF.

The chain combines TRBV3-1 (or the pseudogene TRBV3-2) with TRBJ2-1, with TRBD2 matching 14 bases. The CDR3 totals 17 residues. The V gene's germline CDR1 is LGHDT and CDR2 YNNKEL (reference sequence). The V gene end was trimmed by 4 bases and the J gene end by 8 bases; junction bases not matched to a gene: 10. The CDR3 here is CASSPTGTSGGGDEQFF. As DNA, the CDR3 is TGTGCCAGCAGCCCAACCGGGACTAGCGGGGGAGGGGATGAGCAGTTCTTC.

This clone was found a few times. The V gene is TRBV27, the J gene TRBJ1-4, with a tentative D call TRBD1 (6 bases). V was trimmed by 2 bases and J by 15 bases, leaving 19 bases between them. This CDR3 contains 14 residues. Germline V gene sequence: CDR1 MNHEY, CDR2 SMNVEV (reference sequence). For the CDR3, the DNA is TGTGCCAGCAGTTTAAACAGGGATAATGAAAGGATGTTTTTT. Residues: CASSLNRDNERMFF.

The chain combines TRBV6-1 with TRBJ2-5; TRBD2 might be the D (5 bases). Germline CDR1 reads MNHNS; CDR2 reads SASEGT. This CDR3 spans 14 amino acids. Trimming removed 2 bases at V and 5 bases at J, with 12 bases between. CDR3 sequence: CASSESGGRETQYF. The CDR3 DNA follows: TGTGCCAGCAGTGAATCCGGCGGGCGGGAGACCCAGTACTTC.

This chain uses TRBV28 with TRBJ2-7, with unresolved D. CDR1 and CDR2 from the germline V gene are MDHEN and SYDVKM. There are 12 residues in the CDR3. V lost 5 bases, J lost 7 bases, and 12 bases lay in between. The CDR3 loop reads CASSLSGREQYV. The CDR3 DNA follows: TGTGCCAGCAGTCTCTCGGGTAGGGAGCAGTACGTC.

V usage is TRBV11-2 and J usage is TRBJ1-2, with D tentatively TRBD1 (5 bases). Germline CDR1 reads SGHAT; CDR2 reads FQNNGV. This CDR3 comprises 14 residues. The V end lost 3 bases, the J end lost 5 bases, and 13 bases lay between the germline ends. The chain's CDR3 is CASSFSGGWYGYTF. As DNA, the CDR3 is TGTGCCAGCAGCTTCAGTGGGGGTTGGTATGGCTACACCTTC.